A selection of T cell receptor beta chains follows, all from one sample in a study of identical twins. TCRdb redid the calling of the 5' RACE reads with MiXCR, one entry per CDR3 protein. This table holds 250,000 to 350,000 distinct CDR3 sequences, 7.5% to 9.5% found once. This same sample was also part of a study on yellow fever vaccine responses in identical twins.

Input material: CD8+ T cells sorted from blood. Every receptor here comes from a woman aged 18-30 years in good health. Each CDR3 is given with its conserved first and last residue. A D gene is named only where the DNA matches it firmly. Where a row states a size, it is once, few, many or the class of an expanded clone; other rows omit it.

d_gene | j_gene | v_gene | abundance | CDR3aa | CDR3nt
. | TRBJ2-1 | TRBV7-9 | few | CASSPPGLYNEQFF | TGTGCCAGCAGCCCCCCCGGGTTATACAATGAGCAGTTCTTC
. | TRBJ1-5 | TRBV6-1 | many | CASSEAQGQPQHF | TGTGCCAGCAGTGAAGCGCAAGGGCAGCCCCAGCATTTT
. | TRBJ2-7 | TRBV20-1 | . | CRARKLKQGYEQYF | TGCAGGGCTAGGAAATTAAAACAGGGCTACGAGCAGTACTTC
. | TRBJ2-7 | TRBV6-2/TRBV6-3 | . | CASSPGQFYEQYF | TGTGCCAGCAGCCCCGGACAATTCTACGAGCAGTACTTC
. | TRBJ2-1 | TRBV20-1 | many | CSARPVGSSYNEQFF | TGCAGTGCTAGGCCGGTTGGATCCTCCTACAATGAGCAGTTCTTC
TRBD1 | TRBJ1-4 | TRBV12-3/TRBV12-4 | many | CASSFRDRVEKLFF | TGTGCCAGCAGTTTCCGGGACAGGGTTGAAAAACTGTTTTTT
. | TRBJ2-7 | TRBV7-8 | few | CASSLAGGQLEYEQYF | TGTGCCAGCAGCTTAGCGGGGGGACAGTTAGAGTACGAGCAGTACTTC
. | TRBJ2-3 | TRBV7-6 | . | CASSLDREVDTQYF | TGTGCCAGCAGCTTAGACAGGGAGGTAGATACGCAGTATTTT
. | TRBJ1-1 | TRBV9 | many | CASSANLQGMNTEAFF | TGTGCCAGCAGCGCCAACCTACAGGGAATGAACACTGAAGCTTTCTTT
. | TRBJ1-6 | TRBV7-6 | . | CASSLDRELNSPLHF | TGTGCCAGCAGCTTAGACCGGGAGCTTAATTCACCCCTCCACTTT
TRBD1 | TRBJ2-7 | TRBV4-3 | few | CASSRLTGDEQYF | TGCGCCAGCAGCCGACTCACAGGGGACGAGCAGTACTTC
. | TRBJ2-5 | TRBV7-8 | few | CASSLWVTNSQETQYF | TGTGCCAGCAGCTTATGGGTGACGAATAGCCAAGAGACCCAGTACTTC
. | TRBJ2-3 | TRBV27 | many | CASSSGLRTHTQYF | TGTGCCAGCAGTTCGGGACTCCGCACGCATACGCAGTATTTT
TRBD2 | TRBJ2-7 | TRBV12-3/TRBV12-4 | . | CASSLATAGGNEQYF | TGTGCCAGCAGTTTAGCGACCGCGGGGGGGAACGAGCAGTACTTC
. | TRBJ1-6 | TRBV14 | many | CASSQGHYNSPLHF | TGTGCCAGCAGCCAAGGACACTATAATTCACCCCTCCACTTT
. | TRBJ1-1 | TRBV4-3 | . | CASSQESRGRLNTEAFF | TGCGCCAGCAGCCAAGAAAGTCGAGGCAGATTGAACACTGAAGCTTTCTTT
. | TRBJ2-7 | TRBV28 | few | CASSDPSSYEQYF | TGTGCCAGCAGCGACCCTAGCTCCTACGAGCAGTACTTC
. | TRBJ2-6 | TRBV3-1 | many | CASSQDSFSGANVLTF | TGTGCCAGCAGCCAAGATTCCTTCTCTGGGGCCAACGTCCTGACTTTC
. | TRBJ2-1 | TRBV11-3 | many | CASSLGRTGRPYNEQFF | TGTGCCAGCAGCTTAGGGCGTACAGGGAGGCCCTACAATGAGCAGTTCTTC
. | TRBJ2-7 | TRBV5-6 | few | CASGRFQGPTYEQYF | TGTGCCAGCGGACGGTTTCAGGGGCCCACCTACGAGCAGTACTTC
. | TRBJ2-1 | TRBV12-3/TRBV12-4 | . | CASSLSGNSYNEQFF | TGTGCCAGCAGTCTTAGCGGCAACTCCTACAATGAGCAGTTCTTC
. | TRBJ1-2 | TRBV5-1 | few | CASSPQTANYGYTF | TGCGCCAGCAGCCCACAGACAGCTAACTATGGCTACACCTTC
. | TRBJ2-1 | TRBV4-3 | . | CASSQNRVYNEQFF | TGCGCCAGCAGCCAAAACAGGGTCTACAATGAGCAGTTCTTC
TRBD1 | TRBJ2-5 | TRBV7-8 | . | CASRGQGDLQETQYF | TGTGCCAGCAGGGGACAGGGTGATCTCCAAGAGACCCAGTACTTC
. | TRBJ2-1 | TRBV4-3 | many | CASSQEALDSYNEQFF | TGCGCCAGCAGCCAAGAGGCCCTAGACTCCTACAATGAGCAGTTCTTC
. | TRBJ2-1 | TRBV24-1 | many | CATSDTLPGGGDEQFF | TGTGCCACCAGTGATACCCTCCCGGGGGGCGGGGATGAGCAGTTCTTC
. | TRBJ2-2 | TRBV21-1 | many | CASSNRQALVGELFF | TGTGCCAGCAGCAATCGGCAGGCCCTTGTCGGGGAGCTGTTTTTT
TRBD1 | TRBJ1-2 | TRBV12-3/TRBV12-4 | . | CASTYQTGWYGYTF | TGTGCCAGCACTTACCAGACAGGGTGGTATGGCTACACCTTC
. | TRBJ1-1 | TRBV20-1 | many | CSAADQGGDTEAFF | TGCAGTGCCGCCGATCAGGGTGGCGACACTGAAGCTTTCTTT
TRBD1 | TRBJ2-1 | TRBV9 | few | CASSVDSWTGFNEQFF | TGTGCCAGCAGCGTAGATTCCTGGACAGGGTTCAATGAGCAGTTCTTC
. | TRBJ2-3 | TRBV7-2 | few | CASSTPPGDTQYF | TGTGCCAGCAGCACACCCCCAGGAGATACGCAGTATTTT
TRBD2 | TRBJ2-1 | TRBV27 | few | CASSLPTLAGGPDEQFF | TGTGCCAGCAGTTTACCGACGCTAGCGGGAGGACCCGATGAGCAGTTCTTC
. | TRBJ2-1 | TRBV7-9 | . | CASSLHGTEPYNEQFF | TGTGCCAGCAGCCTACACGGGACGGAGCCTTACAATGAGCAGTTCTTC
. | TRBJ2-1 | TRBV24-1 | many | CATSDRIGISYNEQFF | TGTGCCACCAGTGATCGAATAGGTATTTCCTACAATGAGCAGTTCTTC
TRBD2 | TRBJ2-7 | TRBV29-1 | many | CSVEGGRLAGDEQYF | TGCAGCGTTGAAGGCGGACGGCTAGCGGGAGACGAGCAGTACTTC
. | TRBJ2-1 | TRBV4-3 | many | CASSQVARRLDPREQFF | TGCGCCAGCAGCCAAGTTGCCAGGAGACTAGACCCCAGGGAGCAGTTCTTC
TRBD1 | TRBJ2-1 | TRBV6-4 | many | CASSVQGANEQFF | TGTGCCAGCAGTGTGCAGGGGGCAAATGAGCAGTTCTTC
. | TRBJ1-2 | TRBV4-3 | many | CASSQDLGGFNYGYTF | TGCGCCAGCAGCCAAGATCTTGGGGGATTTAACTATGGCTACACCTTC
. | TRBJ1-4 | TRBV7-9 | many | CASSSDPSGHTPYF | TGTGCCAGCAGCTCGGATCCTTCAGGTCATACCCCTTATTTT
. | TRBJ1-2 | TRBV10-3 | many | CAISEAQGGYGYTF | TGTGCCATCAGTGAGGCCCAGGGCGGCTATGGCTACACCTTC
. | TRBJ2-7 | TRBV27 | . | CASSAALGPYEQYF | TGTGCCAGCAGTGCAGCCCTGGGCCCCTACGAGCAGTACTTC